This is a list of T cell receptor beta chains from one sample in a study of blood T cell repertoires in COVID-19. Libraries were prepared by immunoSEQ multiplex PCR; TCRdb keeps only in-frame clonotypes and omits some of them. This sample has some 460,000 clones, with nearly 90% found just once. Sequencing was carried out using PBMCs or T cells enriched from blood (not recorded which). These receptors came from a young woman with acute COVID-19. Each CDR3 is given with its conserved first and last residue. The D gene is left open where the match is weak. Some rows have no size entry. The others give once, few or many, or a class for an expanded clone.

j_call d_call clone_size v_call cdr3_nt cdr3_aa
TRBJ2-4 . many TRBV7-2 TGTGCCAGCAGCCCCAACGGGGGGGGACAGACGAAAAACATTCAGTACTTC CASSPNGGGQTKNIQYF
TRBJ1-1 . . TRBV4-3 TGCGCCAGCAGCCAAGATTCGGGAAGGAACACTGAAGCTTTCTTT CASSQDSGRNTEAFF
TRBJ1-1 . . TRBV11-2 TGTGCCAGCAGCTTAGTTCGAGGGGAAGCTTTCTTT CASSLVRGEAFF
TRBJ1-3 TRBD1 . TRBV7-9 TGTGCCAGCAGCCATTTTGGGACAGGCCCTCCGGGCGGAAACACCATATATTTT CASSHFGTGPPGGNTIYF
TRBJ2-5 . . TRBV5-4 TGTGCCAGCAGCTTAAGAAACAGGGAGACCCAGTACTTC CASSLRNRETQYF
TRBJ1-3 . . TRBV28 TGTGCCAGCAGTTTATGGCAGGGCTCTGGAAACACCATATATTTT CASSLWQGSGNTIYF
TRBJ1-1 TRBD1 . TRBV3-1/TRBV3-2 TGTGCCAGCGTGAGGACAGGGCAGTTCGAAGCTTTCTTT CASVRTGQFEAFF
TRBJ2-7 . . TRBV12-3/TRBV12-4 TGTGCCAGCAGTTTAATCTCTACCTACGAGCAGTACTTC CASSLISTYEQYF
TRBJ1-5 . . TRBV28 TGTGCCAGCAGTAGACTGGTCAATCAGCCCCAGCATTTT CASSRLVNQPQHF
TRBJ1-3 . . TRBV28 TGTGCCAGCAGTTTGCTAACGGGTGGAAACACCATATATTTT CASSLLTGGNTIYF
TRBJ1-2 . . TRBV19 TGTGCCAGTAGTATGTTGGAGGCAGGGAGGCCCAACTATGGCTACACCTTC CASSMLEAGRPNYGYTF
TRBJ1-4 . . TRBV3-1/TRBV3-2 TGTGCCAGCAGCCAAGGACGGAGAAATGAAAAACTGTTTTTT CASSQGRRNEKLFF
TRBJ2-1 TRBD2 . TRBV27 TGTGCCAGCAGCCGTCACCTCACTTTAGCGGGAGGGCCTGATGAGCAGTTCTTC CASSRHLTLAGGPDEQFF
TRBJ1-1 . . TRBV12-3/TRBV12-4 TGTGCCAGCAGTTTCTCAGGGGACACTGAAGCTTTCTTT CASSFSGDTEAFF
TRBJ2-1 TRBD2 . TRBV11-2 TGTGCCAGCAGCCCGCGACTAGCGGGGGTATACAATGAGCAGTTCTTC CASSPRLAGVYNEQFF
TRBJ1-2 . . TRBV14 TGTGCCAGCAGTGGGGGAGACAGGCCCTATGGCTACACCTTC CASSGGDRPYGYTF
TRBJ1-1 TRBD1 . TRBV6-2/TRBV6-3 TGTGCCAGCAGTTACTCAGGGACAGCTGGGAACACTGAAGCTTTCTTT CASSYSGTAGNTEAFF
TRBJ1-1 . . TRBV12-3/TRBV12-4 TGTGCCAGCTCCATAGCACAGAACACTGAAGCTTTCTTT CASSIAQNTEAFF
TRBJ1-5 . . TRBV20-1 TGCAGTGCTAGTGGGGGCTTAAATCAGCCCCAGCATTTT CSASGGLNQPQHF
TRBJ2-3 TRBD2 . TRBV28 TGTGCCAGCGGGACTAGCGGGGACGGGACAGATACGCAGTATTTT CASGTSGDGTDTQYF
TRBJ1-2 . . TRBV7-3 TGTGCCAGCAGGTCGATCCCCCGGGAAGGCTACACCTTC CASRSIPREGYTF
TRBJ2-5 TRBD2 . TRBV27 TGTGCCAGCAGTTTAACTAGCGGGAGCCAAGAGACCCAGTACTTC CASSLTSGSQETQYF
TRBJ2-2 TRBD2 . TRBV9 TGTGCCAGCAGCTTTGGGACTAGCGGGGGCGGGACCGGGGAGCTGTTTTTT CASSFGTSGGGTGELFF
TRBJ2-7 TRBD2 once TRBV18 TGTGCCAGCTCACCACCTATCCGGGGGGGCGAGCAGTACTTC CASSPPIRGGEQYF
TRBJ2-5 . . TRBV18 TGTGCCAGCTCTTCACCGCAGCAGGGGGAGACCCAGTACTTC CASSSPQQGETQYF
TRBJ2-5 TRBD1 . TRBV3-1/TRBV3-2 TGTGCCAGCAGCCAAGCGCGAGGGGGCAACTACCAAGAGACCCAGTACTTC CASSQARGGNYQETQYF
TRBJ1-1 TRBD1 . TRBV11-1 TGTGCCAGCAGCCCCACAGGGGGCCCCGCGGACACTGAAGCTTTCTTT CASSPTGGPADTEAFF
TRBJ1-1 . . TRBV7-2 TGTGCCAGCAGCTTTCGGGTTCGACAGGAAGCTTTCTTT CASSFRVRQEAFF